This T cell receptor beta chain was recovered during a study of cytomegalovirus exposure and HLA in healthy donors. On the study more broadly: A prior study identified approximately 120 million unique TCR beta sequences from about 180 million T cells. Broader study findings: Most sequenced TCRs were rare (though some public TCRs occurred in many donors).

About this clone itself: What it recognizes is unknown.

The PCR had 60 Vbeta and 13 Jbeta primers. Profiling relied on immunoSEQ multiplex PCR, and the TCRdb table lists in-frame clones only, not all of them. The sample table includes some 140,000 clones. The sample was PBMCs. The sequence came from a woman aged 35 to 49 in good health and CMV-seronegative.

The DNA of the CDR3 is TGTGCCAGCAGCATTTCGCACACAGGGGCGATGGGGAACATTCAGTACTTC. Protein sequence: CASSISHTGAMGNIQYF. The chain has TRBV7-3 and TRBJ2-4; 7 bases are shared with TRBD1. V lost 5 bases, J lost 7 bases, and 17 bases stayed unmatched. From germline, CDR1 is SGHTA and CDR2 FQGTGA. The length of the CDR3 is 17 residues.